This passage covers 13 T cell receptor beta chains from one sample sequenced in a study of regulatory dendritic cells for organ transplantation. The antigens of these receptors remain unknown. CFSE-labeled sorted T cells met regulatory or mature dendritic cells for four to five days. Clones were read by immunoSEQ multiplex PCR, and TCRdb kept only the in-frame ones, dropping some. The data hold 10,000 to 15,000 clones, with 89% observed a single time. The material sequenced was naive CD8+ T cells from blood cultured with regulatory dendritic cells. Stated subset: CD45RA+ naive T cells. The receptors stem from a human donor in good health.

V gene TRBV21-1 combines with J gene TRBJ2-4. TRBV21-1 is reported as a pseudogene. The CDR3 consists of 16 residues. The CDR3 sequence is CASSKEVESAKNIQYF. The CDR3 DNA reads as TGTGCCAGCAGCAAAGAGGTCGAGTCAGCCAAAAACATTCAGTACTTC.

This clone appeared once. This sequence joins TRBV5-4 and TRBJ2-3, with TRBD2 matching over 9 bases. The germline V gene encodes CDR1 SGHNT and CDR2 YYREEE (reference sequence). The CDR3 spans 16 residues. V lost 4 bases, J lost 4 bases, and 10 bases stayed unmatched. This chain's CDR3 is CASSLRGAGGADTQYF. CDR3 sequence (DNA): TGTGCCAGCAGCCTAAGGGGGGCGGGGGGGGCAGATACGCAGTATTTT. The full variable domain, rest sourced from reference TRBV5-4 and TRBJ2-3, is ETGVTQSPTHLIKTRGQQVTLRCSSQSGHNTVSWYQQALGQGPQFIFQYYREEENGRGNFPPRFSGLQFPNYSSELNVNALELDDSALYLCASSLRGAGGADTQYFGPGTRLTVL.

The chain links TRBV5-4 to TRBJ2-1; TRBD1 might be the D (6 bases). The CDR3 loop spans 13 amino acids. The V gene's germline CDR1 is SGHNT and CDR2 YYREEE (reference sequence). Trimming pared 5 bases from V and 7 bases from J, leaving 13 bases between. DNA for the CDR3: TGTGCCAGCAGTTTACAGGGTTCAAATGAGCAGTTCTTC. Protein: CASSLQGSNEQFF.

The CDR3 here is CASNPGSFTDTQYF. CDR3 in DNA: TGTGCCAGCAACCCCGGGTCGTTCACAGATACGCAGTATTTT. The chain employs TRBV27 and TRBJ2-3; D gene ambiguous. Looked up from germline, CDR1 is MNHEY and CDR2 is SMNVEV (reference sequence). Trimming took 7 bases from V and 2 from J, leaving 13 bases between them. There are 14 residues in the CDR3.

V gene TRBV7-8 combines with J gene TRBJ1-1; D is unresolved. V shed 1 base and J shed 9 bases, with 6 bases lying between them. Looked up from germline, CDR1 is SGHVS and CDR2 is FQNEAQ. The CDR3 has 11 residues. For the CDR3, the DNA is TGTGCCAGCAGCTTAGAAGGAAAAGCTTTCTTT. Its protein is CASSLEGKAFF.

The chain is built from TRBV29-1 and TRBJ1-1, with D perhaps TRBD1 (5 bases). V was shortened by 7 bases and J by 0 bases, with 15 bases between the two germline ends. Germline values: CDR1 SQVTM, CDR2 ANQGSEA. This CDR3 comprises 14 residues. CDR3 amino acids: CSAAAGPMNTEAFF. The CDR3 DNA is TGCAGCGCGGCCGCGGGGCCCATGAACACTGAAGCTTTCTTT.

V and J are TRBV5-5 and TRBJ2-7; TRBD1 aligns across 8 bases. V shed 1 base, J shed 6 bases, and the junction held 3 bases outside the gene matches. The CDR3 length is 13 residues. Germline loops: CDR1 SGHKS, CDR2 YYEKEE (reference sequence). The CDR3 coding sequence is TGTGCCAGCAGCTTGTTCAGGGGGCTCGAGCAGTACTTC. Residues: CASSLFRGLEQYF.

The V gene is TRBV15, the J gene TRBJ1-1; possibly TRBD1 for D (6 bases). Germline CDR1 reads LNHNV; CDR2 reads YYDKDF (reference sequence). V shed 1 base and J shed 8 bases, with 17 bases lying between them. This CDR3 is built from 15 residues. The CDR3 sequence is CATSRVTFGGTEAFF. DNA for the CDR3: TGTGCCACCAGCAGAGTCACCTTCGGGGGGACAGAAGCTTTCTTT. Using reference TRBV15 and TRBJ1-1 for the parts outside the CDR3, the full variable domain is DAMVIQNPRYQVTQFGKPVTLSCSQTLNHNVMYWYQQKSSQAPKLLFHYYDKDFNNEADTPDNFQSRRPNTSFCFLDIRSPGLGDTAMYLCATSRVTFGGTEAFFGQGTRLTVV.

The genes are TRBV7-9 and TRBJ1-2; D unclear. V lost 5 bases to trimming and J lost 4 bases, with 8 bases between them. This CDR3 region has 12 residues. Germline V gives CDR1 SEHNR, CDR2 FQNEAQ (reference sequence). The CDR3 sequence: CASSRWGYGYTF. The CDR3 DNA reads TGTGCCAGCAGCCGATGGGGCTATGGCTACACCTTC.

The DNA for the CDR3 is TGTGCCAGCAGTTTCGCGGTGGACAGACATGAAAAACTGTTTTTT. It yields the protein CASSFAVDRHEKLFF. The chain employs TRBV28 and TRBJ1-4; possible D gene TRBD1, 6 bases. Germline CDR1 is MDHEN and CDR2 is SYDVKM. The CDR3 has 15 amino acids. V was pared by 3 bases and J by 6 bases, with 14 bases between.

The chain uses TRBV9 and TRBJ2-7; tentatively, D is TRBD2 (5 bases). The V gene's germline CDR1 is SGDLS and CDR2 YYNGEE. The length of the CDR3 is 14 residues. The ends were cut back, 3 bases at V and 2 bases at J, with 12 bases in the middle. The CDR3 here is CASSANSGAYEQYF. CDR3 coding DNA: TGTGCCAGCAGCGCCAACTCCGGGGCCTACGAGCAGTACTTC.

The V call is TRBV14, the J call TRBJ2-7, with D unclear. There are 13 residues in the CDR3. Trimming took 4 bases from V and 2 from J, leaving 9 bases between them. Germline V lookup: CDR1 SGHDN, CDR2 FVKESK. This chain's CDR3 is CASSPGSTYEQYF. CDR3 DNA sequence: TGTGCCAGCAGCCCCGGGTCGACCTACGAGCAGTACTTC.

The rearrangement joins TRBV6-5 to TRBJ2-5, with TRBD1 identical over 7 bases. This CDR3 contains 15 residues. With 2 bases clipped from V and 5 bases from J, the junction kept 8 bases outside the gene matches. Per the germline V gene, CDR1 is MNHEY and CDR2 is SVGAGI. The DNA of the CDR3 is TGTGCCAGCAGTTACGCCTTGACAGGGTTCGAGACCCAGTACTTC. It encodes CASSYALTGFETQYF.